This T cell receptor (beta chain) was obtained from a study of T cells in Graves' hyperthyroidism and ophthalmopathy. The CDR3 regions of TCR beta were amplified from RNA transcripts. During a first-round RT-PCR of the TCR CDR3, the HTBI primer set was used. TCRdb fed the multiplex PCR reads into MiXCR, producing one record per CDR3 protein. The sample shows around 600,000 distinct CDR3 sequences, roughly a sixth of them seen only once. The germline V gene encodes CDR1 SGHRS and CDR2 YFSETQ. The CDR3 is 15 amino acids. V was shortened by 5 bases and J by 0 bases, with 12 bases between the two germline ends. This clonotype occurred many times.

Sequenced: blood. The V gene is TRBV5-1, the J gene TRBJ2-1; unclear D gene. The clonotype comes from a woman aged 40 to 50 with Graves' ophthalmopathy. The CDR3 DNA reads as TGCGCCAGCAGGCGGACGGGCAGCTCCTACAATGAGCAGTTCTTC. Its translation: CASRRTGSSYNEQFF.